Presented here are 19 T cell receptor beta chains from one specimen sequenced in a study of OX40 agonist ivuxolimab in advanced cancers. Only in-frame clones appear in the TCRdb table, and some are missing; sequencing was by immunoSEQ multiplex PCR. Altogether over 50,000 clones are present, about 90% being singletons, with the ten largest covering 1.9%. The specimen comprised CD4+ or CD8+ T cells sorted from blood, sampled in a trial of the OX40 agonist ivuxolimab. The origin of the receptors is an adult with an advanced solid tumor such as melanoma, head and neck, liver or kidney cancer.

This clone was picked up one time. This sequence joins TRBV5-1 and TRBJ2-7; D gene uncertain. The length of the CDR3 is 13 residues. CDR1 is SGHRS, CDR2 YFSETQ, per germline. V lost 0 bases to trimming and J lost 3 bases, with 7 bases between them. The CDR3 coding sequence is TGCGCCAGCAGCTTGGGAGGCGGCTACGAGCAGTACTTC. Its protein product is CASSLGGGYEQYF.

V is TRBV19 and J is TRBJ1-5; 9 bases fit TRBD1. Trimming cost V 4 bases and J 5 bases; bases outside gene matches: 9. The CDR3 runs 16 residues. The germline CDR1 and CDR2 sequences are LNHDA and SQIVND (reference sequence). CDR3 sequence: CASSTHGQGRDQPQHF. CDR3 in DNA: TGTGCCAGTAGTACCCATGGACAGGGGAGGGATCAGCCCCAGCATTTT.

The chain carries TRBV4-1 and TRBJ1-4; the D gene is possibly TRBD1 (5 bases). Trimming took 4 bases from V and 6 from J, leaving 15 bases between them. From germline, CDR1 is MGHRA and CDR2 YSYEKL. CDR3 size: 15 residues. The CDR3 region is CASSPRALGDEKLFF. The CDR3 DNA sequence: TGCGCCAGCAGCCCCAGGGCTCTCGGGGATGAAAAACTGTTTTTT.

The CDR3 loop reads CSVDTHTSYNEQFF. DNA for the CDR3: TGCAGCGTTGACACCCACACTTCCTACAATGAGCAGTTCTTC. The chain recombines TRBV29-1 with TRBJ2-1; no definite D call. There are 14 residues in the CDR3. Germline values: CDR1 SQVTM, CDR2 ANQGSEA. The V end was cut by 3 bases, the J end by 1 base, with 10 bases between.

This sequence joins TRBV21-1 and TRBJ1-1; the D call TRBD1 from the table was never checked on the DNA. TRBV21-1 is marked as a pseudogene. The CDR3 is 16 residues long. For the CDR3, the DNA is TGTGCCAGCAGCACTGAAAAAGTGGGGGCGGACACTGAAGCTTTCTTT. It specifies CASSTEKVGADTEAFF.

V gene TRBV27 combines with J gene TRBJ1-4; D might be TRBD1 (5 bases). Trimming pared 6 bases from V and 8 bases from J, leaving 16 bases between. Germline CDR1 reads MNHEY; CDR2 reads SMNVEV (reference sequence). The CDR3 runs to 14 residues. In DNA, the CDR3 is TGTGCCAGCAGGAGGGGACTACGCGGAGAAAAACTGTTTTTT. Its translation is CASRRGLRGEKLFF.

The chain combines TRBV5-1 with TRBJ1-3; no definite D call. Trimming left V 2 bases short and J 2 bases short, with 8 bases between. In germline, CDR1 is SGHRS, CDR2 YFSETQ. The CDR3 has 14 amino acids. This chain's CDR3 is CASSFGQTGNTIYF. CDR3 nucleotide sequence: TGCGCCAGCAGCTTCGGCCAGACTGGAAACACCATATATTTT.

The chain carries TRBV5-6 and TRBJ1-2; a possible D gene is TRBD1 (5 bases). The ends were cut back, 0 bases at V and 1 base at J, with 7 bases in the middle. This CDR3 comprises 14 residues. Germline V CDR1 and CDR2: SGHDT, YYEEEE. The CDR3 bases are TGTGCCAGCAGCTTGGCGGGGGATAACTATGGCTACACCTTC. Its protein product is CASSLAGDNYGYTF. Full variable domain (missing parts from reference TRBV5-6 and TRBJ1-2): DAGVTQSPTHLIKTRGQQVTLRCSPKSGHDTVSWYQQALGQGPQFIFQYYEEEERQRGNFPDRFSGHQFPNYSSELNVNALLLGDSALYLCASSLAGDNYGYTFGSGTRLTVV.

The J gene is TRBJ2-6, the V gene TRBV15; 8 nucleotides line up with TRBD1. After removal of 0 bases from V and 4 bases from J, the junction contained 2 bases not matched to a gene. Germline V gives CDR1 LNHNV, CDR2 YYDKDF (reference sequence). The CDR3 consists of 16 residues. This CDR3 reads CATSRDRQGGANVLTF. The DNA for the CDR3 is TGTGCCACCAGCAGAGACCGACAGGGGGGGGCCAACGTCCTGACTTTC.

This chain joins TRBV11-1 and TRBJ2-2; D is unclear. The CDR3 loop spans 16 amino acids. Trimming took off 2 bases at V and 0 bases at J, with 10 bases between the two ends. The germline V gene encodes CDR1 SGHAT and CDR2 FQDESV (reference sequence). CDR3 DNA: TGTGCCAGCAGCTTAACGGGCAGCCCGAACACCGGGGAGCTGTTTTTT. It specifies CASSLTGSPNTGELFF.

J is TRBJ2-7 and V is TRBV10-2; 7 bases are shared with TRBD1. Germline V gene lookup returns CDR1 WSHSY and CDR2 SAAADI. The CDR3 consists of 13 residues. After removal of 6 bases from V and 5 bases from J, the junction contained 7 bases not matched to a gene. The CDR3 nucleotides are TGCGCCAGCAGCACTAACAGGGGAGACGAGCAGTACTTC. It specifies CASSTNRGDEQYF.

The rearrangement joins TRBV29-1 to TRBJ1-5; the D gene is possibly TRBD1 (5 bases). This CDR3 has 13 residues. Germline-derived CDR1 and CDR2 are SQVTM and ANQGSEA. The ends were cut back, 6 bases at V and 3 bases at J, with 12 bases in the middle. CDR3 protein: CSVQDTFNQPQHF. In nucleotides, the CDR3 is TGCAGCGTCCAGGACACATTCAATCAGCCCCAGCATTTT. The whole variable domain, filled in from reference TRBV29-1 and TRBJ1-5, reads SAVISQKPSRDICQRGTSLTIQCQVDSQVTMMFWYRQQPGQSLTLIATANQGSEATYESGFVIDKFPISRPNLTFSTLTVSNMSPEDSSIYLCSVQDTFNQPQHFGDGTRLSIL.

This clone occurred once. Given a much more abundant clone one base away, this may be a read error. The chain couples TRBV6-4 to TRBJ1-2; tentatively, D is TRBD1 (6 bases). Germline loops: CDR1 MRHNA, CDR2 SNTAGT. V shed 3 bases and J shed 4 bases, with 15 bases lying between them. The CDR3 contains 15 residues. CDR3 in amino acids: CASSERIGGLYGYTF. As DNA, the CDR3 is TGTGCCAGCAGTGAACGGATCGGGGGGCTCTATGGCTACACCTTC.

The chain combines TRBV7-6 with TRBJ1-1, with 8 bases matching TRBD1. CDR1 SGHVS and CDR2 FNYEAQ come from the germline V gene. CDR3 length: 15 residues. Trimming took 6 bases from V and 1 from J; bases not matched to a gene: 7. CDR3 in amino acids: CASRQQGASNTEAFF. CDR3 bases: TGTGCCAGCAGGCAGCAGGGGGCGTCGAACACTGAAGCTTTCTTT.

The chain carries TRBV7-2 and TRBJ2-5; D gene unclear. Germline CDR1 reads SGHTA; CDR2 reads FQGNSA. V was cut by 1 base and J by 4 bases, with 7 bases left in between. The CDR3 has 13 residues. CDR3: CASSLEVLETQYF. CDR3 DNA: TGTGCCAGCAGCTTAGAAGTATTAGAGACCCAGTACTTC.

The chain uses TRBV6-1 and TRBJ2-5; no clear D gene. The DNA matches TRBJ2-7 better at its end, which makes the J call doubtful. The CDR3 is 13 residues long. Germline V gene lookup returns CDR1 MNHNS and CDR2 SASEGT. This CDR3 is CASSEEEFYEQYF. CDR3 nucleotide sequence: TGTGCCAGCAGTGAAGAAGAATTCTACGAGCAGTACTTC.

This sequence joins TRBV11-3 and TRBJ2-6; D might be TRBD2 (5 bases). Germline lookup yields CDR1 SGHNT and CDR2 YENEEA. The CDR3 loop spans 17 amino acids. V dropped 5 bases and J dropped 0 bases, with 14 bases sitting between them. This CDR3 is CASSAKTGDSGANVLTF. CDR3 nucleotides: TGTGCCAGCAGCGCCAAAACCGGGGACTCTGGGGCCAACGTCCTGACTTTC.

The chain joins TRBV10-3 to TRBJ2-5; TRBD2 is a possible D gene (7 bases). V lost 7 bases, J lost 1 base, and 13 bases lay in between. CDR3 length: 14 amino acids. CDR1 ENHRY and CDR2 SYGVKD come from the germline V gene. The CDR3 region is CAIKGGGGQETQYF. The CDR3 DNA sequence: TGTGCCATCAAGGGGGGGGGAGGCCAAGAGACCCAGTACTTC.

Only a few counts were recorded for this clone. This chain links TRBV19 with TRBJ1-5; no definite D call. V gave up 0 bases and J gave up 3 bases, with 12 bases separating them. CDR1 and CDR2 from the germline V gene are LNHDA and SQIVND (reference sequence). The CDR3 contains 16 residues. The CDR3 sequence is CASSIDSGVDNQPQHF. DNA for the CDR3: TGTGCCAGTAGTATAGATTCCGGGGTGGACAATCAGCCCCAGCATTTT.